The 29 T cell receptor beta chains presented below share a single source sample, sequenced in a study of follicular helper T cells after annual influenza vaccination (dated by TCRdb to between 2016 and 2019). Preparation of the library involved the immunoSEQ multiplex PCR assay. TCRdb took over this immuneACCESS table, retaining in-frame rearrangements with V and J assigned. Such tables are incomplete; in checked studies, under half of the missing clones stem from an unresolved V gene, and the remainder is unexplained. This sample gives more than 10,000 clones in total; less than 85% of them show up just once. The ten largest make up roughly 1% of the sample. The input for sequencing was CXCR5- memory CD4+ T cells sorted from blood, taken 6 weeks after influenza vaccination. The cell subset or site label of this sample denotes: CXCR5- memory CD4 T cells. The receptors here all came from an adult who received the influenza vaccine.

The chain employs TRBV7-3 and TRBJ2-2; tentative D call: TRBD1 (6 bases). Germline V gene data show CDR1 as SGHTA and CDR2 as FQGTGA. CDR3 size: 15 residues. The V and J ends lost 4 bases and 0 bases respectively, with 9 bases between them. CDR3 sequence: CASSSQGTNTGELFF. For the CDR3, the DNA is TGTGCCAGCAGCTCACAGGGTACGAACACCGGGGAGCTGTTTTTT.

The rearrangement links TRBV6-5 to TRBJ1-5; D gene uncertain. The CDR3 is made up of 14 amino acids. The germline gives CDR1 MNHEY, CDR2 SVGAGI. Between the trimmed V and J ends, which lost 0 bases and 4 bases, there was a span of 7 bases. This chain's CDR3 is CASSYSGVNQPQHF. CDR3 nucleotides: TGTGCCAGCAGTTACTCAGGAGTAAATCAGCCCCAGCATTTT.

The chain uses TRBV7-3 and TRBJ2-7; D gene ambiguous. This CDR3 comprises 13 residues. V gave up 5 bases and J gave up 6 bases, with 14 bases separating them. The germline CDR1 and CDR2 sequences are SGHTA and FQGTGA. As DNA, the CDR3 is TGTGCCAGCAGCCCGAATTTCGGTACCGAGCAGTACTTC. Protein: CASSPNFGTEQYF.

This clone has a handful of counts. V and J are TRBV10-3 and TRBJ1-2; D unclear. CDR3 length equals 15 residues. Trimming stripped 2 bases from V and 5 bases from J, with 15 bases between. Germline V gene sequence: CDR1 ENHRY, CDR2 SYGVKD. The CDR3 region is CAISENSGIGYGYTF. In DNA form, the CDR3 reads TGTGCCATCAGTGAGAATTCCGGGATTGGATATGGCTACACCTTC.

J is TRBJ1-5 and V is TRBV6-1, with TRBD1 matching over 7 bases. CDR1 is MNHNS and CDR2 is SASEGT in the germline V gene. This CDR3 spans 14 amino acids. The J segment lost 7 bases and the V segment lost 3 bases, leaving 6 bases of the junction unmatched. The CDR3 region is CASSETGMSQPQHF. The CDR3 DNA follows: TGTGCCAGCAGTGAGACAGGGATGAGCCAGCCCCAGCATTTT.

This chain uses TRBV15 with TRBJ1-2, with 8 bases lining up with TRBD1. The V and J ends lost 4 bases and 8 bases, in that order; junction bases with no gene match: 6. The germline V gene has CDR1 LNHNV and CDR2 YYDKDF (reference sequence). This CDR3 has 13 amino acids. The CDR3 region is CATSIRTGQGYTF. As DNA, the CDR3 is TGTGCCACCAGCATCCGGACAGGGCAAGGCTACACCTTC.

J is TRBJ1-1 and V is TRBV25-1; D is unresolved. Germline CDR1 reads MGHDK; CDR2 reads SYGVNS. This CDR3 contains 12 residues. Between the trimmed V and J ends, which lost 5 bases and 1 base, there was a span of 5 bases. The CDR3 loop is CASSFGNTEAFF. DNA for the CDR3: TGTGCCAGCAGTTTCGGGAACACTGAAGCTTTCTTT.

This CDR3 reads CASSLDSHTDTQYF. CDR3 DNA sequence: TGTGCCAGCAGCTTGGACTCACACACAGATACGCAGTATTTT. The J gene is TRBJ2-3, the V gene TRBV5-5; D remains ambiguous. Germline assignment: CDR1 SGHKS and CDR2 YYEKEE (reference sequence). The V end lost 0 bases, the J end lost 2 bases, and 7 bases lay between the germline ends. The CDR3 totals 14 residues.

This clone has only a few counts. The chain has TRBV5-1 and TRBJ1-2; D call uncertain. V shed 1 base and J shed 0 bases, with 7 bases lying between them. The CDR3 has 14 amino acids. Germline-derived CDR1 and CDR2 are SGHRS and YFSETQ. CDR3 amino acids: CASSLMGTNYGYTF. The CDR3 DNA sequence: TGCGCCAGCAGCTTGATGGGTACTAACTATGGCTACACCTTC.

As regards this clone: Compared with germline, one end of the junction differs, possibly owing to a read error. This sequence joins TRBV11-3 and TRBJ2-3, with 9 bases fitting TRBD1. The CDR3 covers 14 residues. CDR1 and CDR2 from the germline V gene are SGHNT and YENEEA. CDR3 loop: CTSRPGQGTDTQYF. CDR3 nucleotides: TGTACCAGCAGACCAGGACAGGGGACAGATACGCAGTATTTT.

This clone appeared once. The chain joins TRBV2 to TRBJ1-4; D not resolved. Trimming removed 7 bases at V and 4 bases at J, with 4 bases between. CDR3 length: 11 residues. Germline CDR1 and CDR2: SNHLY and FYNNEI. CDR3: CASTYNEKLFF. The CDR3 nucleotides are TGTGCCAGCACCTATAATGAAAAACTGTTTTTT. The variable domain in full, with the rest retrieved from reference TRBV2 and TRBJ1-4, is EPEVTQTPSHQVTQMGQEVILRCVPISNHLYFYWYRQILGQKVEFLVSFYNNEISEKSEIFDDQFSVERPDGSNFTLKIRSTKLEDSAMYFCASTYNEKLFFGSGTQLSVL.

The rearrangement links TRBV29-1 to TRBJ2-3, with D hard to call. Trimming cost V 5 bases and J 0 bases, with 3 bases left between them. The CDR3 is 11 residues long. Germline CDR1 SQVTM, CDR2 ANQGSEA. The CDR3 DNA sequence: TGCAGCGTTCAAAGCACAGATACGCAGTATTTT. Amino acid sequence: CSVQSTDTQYF.

This clone was observed a handful of times. The V gene is TRBV19, the J gene TRBJ1-1; the D gene is possibly TRBD1 (6 bases). The CDR3 loop spans 12 amino acids. The germline gives CDR1 LNHDA, CDR2 SQIVND (reference sequence). V shed 3 bases and J shed 9 bases, with 11 bases lying between them. The CDR3 coding sequence is TGTGCCAGTAGTATTTCGACAGGCAAAGCTTTCTTT. Its protein product is CASSISTGKAFF.

This clone was detected only once. The rearrangement joins TRBV4-3 to TRBJ1-3, with D unresolved. The CDR3 runs 13 residues. Looked up from germline, CDR1 is LGHNA and CDR2 is YSLEER. V shed 2 bases and J shed 3 bases, with 5 bases lying between them. Here the CDR3 reads CASSQIGGNTIYF. CDR3 bases: TGCGCCAGCAGCCAAATCGGTGGAAACACCATATATTTT.

This rearrangement joins TRBV5-4 to TRBJ2-7; the match to TRBD1 covers 11 bases. Germline V gene sequence: CDR1 SGHNT, CDR2 YYREEE (reference sequence). CDR3 length: 17 amino acids. With V trimmed by 4 bases and J by 6 bases, 15 bases remained unmatched. CDR3 sequence reads: CASSGRTGGALYGEQYF. DNA for the CDR3: TGTGCCAGCAGCGGAAGGACAGGGGGCGCTTTGTATGGCGAGCAGTACTTC.

The CDR3 spells CSAMTLRTGHGYTF. The CDR3 region has the DNA TGCAGCGCCATGACTTTGAGGACAGGGCATGGCTACACCTTC. This sequence joins TRBV29-1 and TRBJ1-2, with 8 bases lining up with TRBD1. The CDR3 contains 14 residues. Trimming took 7 bases from V and 6 from J; bases not matched to a gene: 13. Germline values: CDR1 SQVTM, CDR2 ANQGSEA. Combining the CDR3 with reference TRBV29-1 and TRBJ1-2 gives the whole variable domain SAVISQKPSRDICQRGTSLTIQCQVDSQVTMMFWYRQQPGQSLTLIATANQGSEATYESGFVIDKFPISRPNLTFSTLTVSNMSPEDSSIYLCSAMTLRTGHGYTFGSGTRLTVV.

This chain links TRBV29-1 with TRBJ2-3, with D possibly matching TRBD2 (5 bases). In germline, CDR1 is SQVTM, CDR2 ANQGSEA. V lost 0 bases and J lost 14, with 18 bases in between. This CDR3 is 13 amino acids long. CDR3 region: CSVEDADGSRGYF. Written as DNA, the CDR3 is TGCAGCGTTGAAGATGCCGATGGATCCCGGGGGTATTTT.

This clone was recorded once. V is TRBV2 and J is TRBJ2-3; D is possibly TRBD2 (6 bases). CDR1 SNHLY and CDR2 FYNNEI come from the germline V gene. The V and J ends lost 7 bases and 2 bases respectively, with 13 bases between them. The CDR3 consists of 14 residues. The CDR3 coding sequence is TGTGCCAGCAAAGCGGGCGGATTCACAGATACGCAGTATTTT. It codes for CASKAGGFTDTQYF.

In DNA form, the CDR3 reads TGTGCCAGCAGTTACCATCGGGGACAGGTAATCTATGGCTACACCTTC. It codes for CASSYHRGQVIYGYTF. This chain joins TRBV6-5 and TRBJ1-2, with TRBD1 matching over 8 bases. This CDR3 has 16 amino acids. V lost 2 bases, J lost 4 bases, and 9 bases stayed unmatched. Germline V CDR1 and CDR2: MNHEY, SVGAGI.

The CDR3 sequence: CASNPEGSFYGYTF. For the CDR3, the DNA is TGTGCCAGCAACCCCGAGGGGAGTTTCTATGGCTACACCTTC. The rearrangement joins TRBV2 to TRBJ1-2; tentative D call: TRBD1 (5 bases). Germline V gene sequence: CDR1 SNHLY, CDR2 FYNNEI. Trimming took 7 bases from V and 4 from J, leaving 16 bases between them. The CDR3 spans 14 residues.

The chain recombines TRBV7-9 with TRBJ1-2; D is unclear. CDR3 length: 14 residues. Per germline, CDR1 SEHNR and CDR2 FQNEAQ (reference sequence). V was trimmed by 0 bases and J by 6 bases, leaving 11 bases between them. CDR3 bases: TGTGCCAGCAGCTTAGCGCAGGCTGTCGATGGCTACACCTTC. This gives the protein CASSLAQAVDGYTF.

The V and J genes are TRBV6-1 and TRBJ1-5; no reliable D call. This CDR3 is 12 amino acids long. The V gene lost 7 bases and the J gene lost 4 bases, with 8 bases spanning the gap. CDR1 and CDR2 from the germline V gene are MNHNS and SASEGT. CDR3 protein: CASMYSNQPQHF. In nucleotides, the CDR3 is TGTGCCAGCATGTACAGTAATCAGCCCCAGCATTTT.

V and J are TRBV5-5 and TRBJ1-3, with 8 bases matching TRBD1. J lost 0 bases, V lost 5 bases, and 7 bases had no gene match. CDR3 length: 16 amino acids. CDR1 and CDR2 (germline): SGHKS, YYEKEE (reference sequence). The CDR3 protein is CASSLTGGHSGNTIYF. CDR3 bases: TGTGCCAGCAGTTTAACAGGGGGGCACTCTGGAAACACCATATATTTT.

The V and J genes are TRBV20-1 and TRBJ2-1; no clear D gene. Germline V gene lookup returns CDR1 DFQATT and CDR2 SNEGSKA (reference sequence). The CDR3 contains 11 residues. The germline V and J ends were trimmed by 5 bases and 8 bases, with 10 bases remaining between them. This chain's CDR3 is CSALPADEQFF. The CDR3 DNA reads TGCAGTGCTCTTCCTGCGGATGAGCAGTTCTTC.

This chain connects TRBV6-1 to TRBJ1-5; no reliable D call. Trimming cost V 0 bases and J 2 bases, with 8 bases left between them. CDR1 and CDR2 from the germline V gene are MNHNS and SASEGT. This CDR3 has 15 amino acids. The CDR3 bases are TGTGCCAGCAGTGAAGCTGGCCCGGGCAATCAGCCCCAGCATTTT. Translated: CASSEAGPGNQPQHF.

V usage is TRBV13 and J usage is TRBJ1-2; 11 bases are shared with TRBD1. The germline V gene encodes CDR1 PRHDT and CDR2 FYEKMQ (reference sequence). CDR3 length: 13 amino acids. The J segment lost 7 bases and the V segment lost 5 bases, leaving 3 bases of the junction unmatched. CDR3 in amino acids: CASSRDRGTGYTF. The DNA of the CDR3 is TGTGCCAGCAGCAGGGACAGGGGGACTGGCTACACCTTC.

V usage is TRBV5-6 and J usage is TRBJ2-5; 7 nucleotides align to TRBD1. The CDR3 loop spans 15 amino acids. After removal of 7 bases from V and 5 bases from J, the junction contained 14 bases not matched to a gene. From germline, CDR1 is SGHDT and CDR2 YYEEEE. The CDR3 nucleotides are TGTGCCAGCGGGAAAGACAGGGATAGGTTTGAGACCCAGTACTTC. It is translated as CASGKDRDRFETQYF.

This rearrangement joins TRBV7-2 to TRBJ2-2, with TRBD1 as a possible D gene (5 bases). V gave up 5 bases and J gave up 4 bases, with 8 bases separating them. CDR1 is SGHTA, CDR2 FQGNSA, per germline. The CDR3 loop spans 13 amino acids. The CDR3 nucleotides are TGTGCCAGCAGCCCCGACAGCACCGGGGAGCTGTTTTTT. This codes for CASSPDSTGELFF.

The rearrangement links TRBV29-1 to TRBJ1-3; D is unclear. Trimming cost V 6 bases and J 2 bases, with 14 bases left between them. Germline V gives CDR1 SQVTM, CDR2 ANQGSEA. The CDR3 sequence is 14 residues long. The CDR3 sequence: CSVQAKYAGNTIYF. The DNA of the CDR3 is TGCAGCGTGCAGGCCAAGTATGCTGGAAACACCATATATTTT.